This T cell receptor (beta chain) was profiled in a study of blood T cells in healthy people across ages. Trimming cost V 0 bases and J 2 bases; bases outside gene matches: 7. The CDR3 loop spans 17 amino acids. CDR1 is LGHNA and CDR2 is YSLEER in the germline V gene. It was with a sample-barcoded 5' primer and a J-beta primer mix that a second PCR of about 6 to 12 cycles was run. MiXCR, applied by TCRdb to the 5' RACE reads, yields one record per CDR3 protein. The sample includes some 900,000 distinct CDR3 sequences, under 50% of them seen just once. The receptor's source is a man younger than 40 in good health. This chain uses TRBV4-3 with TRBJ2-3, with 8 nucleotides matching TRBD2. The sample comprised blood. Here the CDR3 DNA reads TGCGCCAGCAGCCAAGACGCCGGGGGGGCCCTCACAGATACGCAGTATTTT. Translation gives CASSQDAGGALTDTQYF.